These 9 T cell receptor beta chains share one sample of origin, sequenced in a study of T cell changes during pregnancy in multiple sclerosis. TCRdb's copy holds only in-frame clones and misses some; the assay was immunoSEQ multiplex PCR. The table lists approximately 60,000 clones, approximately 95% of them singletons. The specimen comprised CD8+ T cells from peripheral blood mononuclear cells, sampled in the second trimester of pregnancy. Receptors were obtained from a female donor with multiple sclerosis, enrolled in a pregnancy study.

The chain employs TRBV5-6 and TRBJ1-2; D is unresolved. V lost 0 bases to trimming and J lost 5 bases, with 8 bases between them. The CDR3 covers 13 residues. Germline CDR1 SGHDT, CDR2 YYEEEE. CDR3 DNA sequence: TGTGCCAGCAGCTTGGGGCAAATTTATGGCTACACCTTC. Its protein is CASSLGQIYGYTF.

As DNA, the CDR3 is TGCGCCAGCAGTGAGTGGTTAGCGGGAGCTGAGCAGTTCTTC. Protein sequence: CASSEWLAGAEQFF. V is TRBV10-2 and J is TRBJ2-1, with 9 bases matching TRBD2. Trimming took 1 base from V and 9 from J; bases not matched to a gene: 4. The CDR3 loop spans 14 amino acids. The germline V gene encodes CDR1 WSHSY and CDR2 SAAADI.

CDR3 loop: CASSSGRENNEQFF. For the CDR3, the DNA is TGTGCCAGCAGTTCGGGGCGGGAGAACAATGAGCAGTTCTTC. J is TRBJ2-1 and V is TRBV28; 7 nucleotides agree with TRBD2. This CDR3 contains 14 residues. The germline CDR1 and CDR2 sequences are MDHEN and SYDVKM. V lost 4 bases to trimming and J lost 5 bases; unmatched junction nucleotides: 5.

CDR3 nucleotide sequence: TGTGCCAGTAGTATAGGGTGGCAGGGGGACACTGAAGCTTTCTTT. Amino acids: CASSIGWQGDTEAFF. The V gene is TRBV19, the J gene TRBJ1-1; 7 bases are a match to TRBD1. The V segment lost 1 base and the J segment 3 bases; nucleotides outside the gene matches: 5. CDR1 is LNHDA and CDR2 is SQIVND in the germline V gene (reference sequence). The CDR3 is made up of 15 amino acids.

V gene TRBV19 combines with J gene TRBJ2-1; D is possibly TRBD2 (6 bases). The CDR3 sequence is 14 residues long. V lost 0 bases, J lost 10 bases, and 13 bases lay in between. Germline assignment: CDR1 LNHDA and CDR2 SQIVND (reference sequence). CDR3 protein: CASSIDGGPREQFF. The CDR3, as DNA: TGTGCCAGTAGTATAGACGGAGGGCCCCGCGAGCAGTTCTTC.

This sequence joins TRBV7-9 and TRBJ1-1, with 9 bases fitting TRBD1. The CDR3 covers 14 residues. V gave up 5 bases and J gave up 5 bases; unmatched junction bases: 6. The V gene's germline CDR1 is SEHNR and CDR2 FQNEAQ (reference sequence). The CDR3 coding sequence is TGTGCCAGCAGCACAGGGACAGGGTTGACTGAAGCTTTCTTT. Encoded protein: CASSTGTGLTEAFF.

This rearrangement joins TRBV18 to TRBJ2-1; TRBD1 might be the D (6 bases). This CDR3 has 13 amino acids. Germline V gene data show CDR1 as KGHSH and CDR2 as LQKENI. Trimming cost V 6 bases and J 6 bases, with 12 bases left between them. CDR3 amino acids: CASSLGQINEQFF. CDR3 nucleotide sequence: TGTGCCAGCTCCCTCGGACAGATCAATGAGCAGTTCTTC. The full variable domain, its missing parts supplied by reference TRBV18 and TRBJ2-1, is NAGVMQNPRHLVRRRGQEARLRCSPMKGHSHVYWYRQLPEEGLKFMVYLQKENIIDESGMPKERFSAEFPKEGPSILRIQQVVRGDSAAYFCASSLGQINEQFFGPGTRLTVL.

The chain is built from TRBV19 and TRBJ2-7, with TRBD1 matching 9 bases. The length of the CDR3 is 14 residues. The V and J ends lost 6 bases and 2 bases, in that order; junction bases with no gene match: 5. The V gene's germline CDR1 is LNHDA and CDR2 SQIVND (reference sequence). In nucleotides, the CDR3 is TGTGCCAGTAGCTCCGGGACAGGGCCCTACGAGCAGTACTTC. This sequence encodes CASSSGTGPYEQYF.

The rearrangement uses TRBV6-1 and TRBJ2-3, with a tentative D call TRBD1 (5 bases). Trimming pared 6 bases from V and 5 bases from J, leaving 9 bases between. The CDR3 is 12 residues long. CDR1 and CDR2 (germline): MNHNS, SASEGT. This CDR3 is CASRGQGDTQYF. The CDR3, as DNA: TGTGCCAGCAGGGGGCAGGGAGATACGCAGTATTTT.